The clone carrying this T cell receptor (beta chain) counts as large (0.1 to 1%). These data come from a study of tumor and adjacent non-tumor tissue in lung cancer. The library came from three nested PCR rounds adapted from ARM-PCR protocols. TCRdb used MiXCR to reprocess the multiplex PCR reads, holding one entry per CDR3 protein. The sample lists 55,000 to 75,000 distinct CDR3 sequences, about 60% occurring once. Germline V gives CDR1 SQVTM, CDR2 ANQGSEA. CDR3 length: 11 amino acids. Germline trimming cut 7 bases from V and 13 bases from J; bases unmatched to any gene: 7. No cell sorting was done before RNA was extracted from the tissue.

The source of this sequence is a man between 45 and 60 years old with non-small cell lung cancer. Sequenced material: lung tumor tissue. The chain uses TRBV29-1 and TRBJ2-1, with TRBD2 matching over 10 bases. The CDR3 protein is CSDLAGVQQFF. CDR3 in DNA: TGCAGCGATCTAGCGGGAGTACAACAGTTCTTC.